What follows are 11 T cell receptor beta chains derived from one specimen sequenced in a study of cytomegalovirus exposure and HLA in healthy donors. Vbeta (60) and Jbeta (13) primers were used in the PCR. Assay used: immunoSEQ multiplex PCR; TCRdb lists only in-frame clones, some missing. The table has approximately 110,000 clones, about four fifths seen once. The sequencing sample was made of PBMCs. Receptor source: a man younger than 40 in good health and CMV-seropositive.

This chain uses TRBV11-3 with TRBJ2-3; 7 bases agree with TRBD2. After removal of 5 bases from V and 7 bases from J, the junction contained 9 bases not matched to a gene. Germline V CDR1 and CDR2: SGHNT, YENEEA. The CDR3 extends over 14 amino acids. The CDR3 region has the DNA TGTGCCAGCAGCCCTGGGGGGGTACGACATACGCAGTATTTT. Its protein is CASSPGGVRHTQYF.

The CDR3 bases are TGCGCCAGCAGCTTGGACGGTCTTAGCAATCAGCCCCAGCATTTT. Protein: CASSLDGLSNQPQHF. The chain links TRBV5-1 to TRBJ1-5; D call uncertain. Germline V gene lookup returns CDR1 SGHRS and CDR2 YFSETQ. V dropped 0 bases and J dropped 0 bases, with 7 bases sitting between them. This CDR3 is built from 15 residues.

This clone came up a few times. Within the sample, other DNA sequences also encode this same CDR3. CDR3 nucleotide sequence: TGTGCCAGCAGCCCGGGGTCCCAAGAGACCCAGTACTTC. This sequence encodes CASSPGSQETQYF. This chain uses TRBV11-3 with TRBJ2-5, with D perhaps matching TRBD2 (5 bases). The CDR3 runs 13 residues. CDR1 SGHNT and CDR2 YENEEA come from the germline V gene. V was pared by 5 bases and J by 1 base, with 8 bases between.

The rearrangement links TRBV28 to TRBJ1-4, with 9 bases identical to TRBD1. This CDR3 comprises 15 residues. In germline, CDR1 is MDHEN, CDR2 SYDVKM. V shed 5 bases and J 7 bases; nucleotides not matched to a gene: 8. CDR3: CASSTRQGGGEKLFF. The CDR3 DNA follows: TGTGCCAGCAGTACGAGACAGGGGGGGGGTGAAAAACTGTTTTTT.

The V call is TRBV11-3, the J call TRBJ2-1; TRBD2 matches at 9 bases. V shed 5 bases, J shed 6 bases, and the junction held 8 bases outside the gene matches. Germline V gives CDR1 SGHNT, CDR2 YENEEA. This CDR3 is built from 15 residues. CDR3 residues: CASSPPAGGFNEQFF. CDR3 coding DNA: TGTGCCAGCAGCCCCCCGGCGGGGGGGTTCAATGAGCAGTTCTTC.

This clone has more than one count but fewer than ten. The chain employs TRBV9 and TRBJ2-5; 10 positions match TRBD1. Germline values: CDR1 SGDLS, CDR2 YYNGEE. The V gene end was trimmed by 0 bases and the J gene end by 5 bases; junction bases not matched to a gene: 10. This CDR3 is built from 17 residues. This chain's CDR3 is CASSVELGTGVGETQYF. In nucleotides, the CDR3 is TGTGCCAGCAGCGTAGAGCTTGGGACAGGGGTAGGCGAGACCCAGTACTTC.

V usage is TRBV6-5 and J usage is TRBJ1-1; D is ambiguous. The CDR3 has 13 amino acids. V was pared by 5 bases and J by 5 bases, with 12 bases between. Looked up from germline, CDR1 is MNHEY and CDR2 is SVGAGI. The CDR3 loop reads CASSEYRWTEAFF. The CDR3 region has the DNA TGTGCCAGCAGTGAGTACAGATGGACTGAAGCTTTCTTT.

The genes are TRBV5-1 and TRBJ2-1; 14 bases align to TRBD2. This CDR3 is 15 amino acids long. V lost 4 bases and J lost 9; bases outside the gene matches: 6. The germline CDR1 and CDR2 sequences are SGHRS and YFSETQ. The CDR3 coding sequence is TGCGCCAGCAGCGCGACTAGCGGGGGGGCCCGTGAGCAGTTCTTC. It translates to CASSATSGGAREQFF.

The chain is built from TRBV5-4 and TRBJ1-6; D is perhaps TRBD1 (6 bases). The germline gives CDR1 SGHNT, CDR2 YYREEE (reference sequence). The V gene lost 1 base and the J gene lost 7 bases, with 15 bases spanning the gap. The CDR3 has 16 amino acids. The CDR3 region is CASSLSKQGRNSPLHF. In DNA form, the CDR3 reads TGTGCCAGCAGCTTGTCAAAACAGGGCCGGAATTCACCCCTCCACTTT. The full variable domain, completed using reference TRBV5-4 and TRBJ1-6, is ETGVTQSPTHLIKTRGQQVTLRCSSQSGHNTVSWYQQALGQGPQFIFQYYREEENGRGNFPPRFSGLQFPNYSSELNVNALELDDSALYLCASSLSKQGRNSPLHFGNGTRLTVT.

The J gene is TRBJ1-1, the V gene TRBV5-4; 12 bases align to TRBD1. Germline CDR1 reads SGHNT; CDR2 reads YYREEE (reference sequence). There are 16 residues in the CDR3. J gave up 2 bases and V 5 bases, and 7 bases lay outside the gene matches. In nucleotides, the CDR3 is TGTGCCAGCAGTTCGGGGACAGGGGGCTTTAACACTGAAGCTTTCTTT. This translates into CASSSGTGGFNTEAFF.

The chain recombines TRBV25-1 with TRBJ1-4, with TRBD1 matching over 7 bases. The CDR3 spans 15 residues. The ends lost 3 bases at V and 7 bases at J; junction bases unmatched: 8. Germline-derived CDR1 and CDR2 are MGHDK and SYGVNS. DNA of the CDR3: TGTGCCAGCAGTGACCCGACAGGGTCGGGTGAAAAACTGTTTTTT. Its translation: CASSDPTGSGEKLFF. The entire variable domain, with the rest obtained from reference TRBV25-1 and TRBJ1-4, is as follows: EADIYQTPRYLVIGTGKKITLECSQTMGHDKMYWYQQDPGMELHLIHYSYGVNSTEKGDLSSESTVSRIRTEHFPLTLESARPSHTSQYLCASSDPTGSGEKLFFGSGTQLSVL.